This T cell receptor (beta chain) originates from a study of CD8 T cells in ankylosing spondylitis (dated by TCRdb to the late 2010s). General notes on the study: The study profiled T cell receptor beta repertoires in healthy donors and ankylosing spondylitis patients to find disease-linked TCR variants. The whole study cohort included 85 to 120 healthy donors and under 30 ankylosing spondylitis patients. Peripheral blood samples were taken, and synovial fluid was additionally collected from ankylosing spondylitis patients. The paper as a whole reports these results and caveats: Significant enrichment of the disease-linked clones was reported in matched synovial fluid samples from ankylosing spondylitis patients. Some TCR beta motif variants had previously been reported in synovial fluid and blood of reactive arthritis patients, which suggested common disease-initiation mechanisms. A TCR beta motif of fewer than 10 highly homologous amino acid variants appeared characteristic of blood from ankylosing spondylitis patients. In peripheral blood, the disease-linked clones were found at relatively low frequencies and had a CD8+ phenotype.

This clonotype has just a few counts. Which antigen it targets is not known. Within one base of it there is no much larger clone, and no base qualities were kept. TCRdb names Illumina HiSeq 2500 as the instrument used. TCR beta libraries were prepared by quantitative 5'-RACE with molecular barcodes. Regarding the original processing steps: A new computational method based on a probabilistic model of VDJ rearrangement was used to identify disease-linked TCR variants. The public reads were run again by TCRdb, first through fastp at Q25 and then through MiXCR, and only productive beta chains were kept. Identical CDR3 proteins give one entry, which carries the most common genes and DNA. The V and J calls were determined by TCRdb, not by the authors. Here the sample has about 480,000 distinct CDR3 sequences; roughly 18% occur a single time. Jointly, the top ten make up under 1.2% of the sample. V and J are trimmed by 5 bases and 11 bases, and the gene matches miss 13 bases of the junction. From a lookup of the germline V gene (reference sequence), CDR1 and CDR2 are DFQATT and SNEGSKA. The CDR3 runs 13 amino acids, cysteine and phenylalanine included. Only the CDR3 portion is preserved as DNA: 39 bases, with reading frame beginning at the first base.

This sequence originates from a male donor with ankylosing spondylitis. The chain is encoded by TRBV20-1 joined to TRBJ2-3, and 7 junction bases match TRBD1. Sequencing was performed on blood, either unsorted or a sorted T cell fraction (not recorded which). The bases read TGCAGTGCTGAACAGGGGCAGGGGGTACAGCAGTATTTT. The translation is CSAEQGQGVQQYF.